This T cell receptor (beta chain) was captured by sequencing in a study of tissue T cells after allogeneic stem cell transplantation. Note on this clone: Genes and germline are mouse. Read coverage stops 1 residue before the CDR3 terminus; the germline J gene supplies the remainder.

The V gene end was trimmed by 4 bases and the J gene end by 0 bases; junction bases not matched to a gene: 3. Germline V lookup: CDR1 NSQYPW, CDR2 LRSPGD (reference sequence). The CDR3 covers 15 residues. The repertoire was sequenced with immunoSEQ multiplex PCR; TCRdb's copy has only in-frame clones and lacks some. This sample has about 22,000 clones, with 55% to 75% found just once. Sample: spleen. The TCR was taken from a female BALB/c mouse in good health. For this strain, the MHC haplotype corresponds to H2-d. The V gene is TRBV1, the J gene TRBJ1-1, with 9 bases matching TRBD1. Incomplete CDR3 DNA: TGCACCTGCAGTGGGGGACAGGGTGCAAACACAGAAGTCTTC. Residues: CTCSGGQGANTEVF. The CDR3 reads in full as CTCSGGQGANTEVFF.